The entry below gives a single T cell receptor beta chain sequence along with its context. Its antigen is still unknown. The 5'RACE method, run with constant-segment primers, produced TCR alpha and TCR beta cDNA libraries (carrying sample barcodes and UMIs). One entry per CDR3 protein results from TCRdb running MiXCR on the 5' RACE reads. The sample has 120,000 to 150,000 distinct CDR3 sequences, roughly 13% seen once; the top ten hold around 28%. Germline CDR1 reads PRHDT; CDR2 reads FYEKMQ (reference sequence). The CDR3 length is 17 residues. Between the trimmed V and J ends, which lost 8 bases and 0 bases, there was a span of 21 bases. The sample comes from a study of T-cell memory formation after mild COVID-19. The study's findings and limits: Second-wave clones with a day 37 peak had unconfirmed SARS-CoV-2 specificity. Clones that contracted from day 15 to 85 had balanced CD4/CD8; later expanders were CD4+ biased.

Sequenced material: PBMCs or a T cell subset sorted from them (not recorded which). This clonotype originated in an adult woman who had mild COVID-19 (a few samples of this study predate the infection). Cell type and time point are not known. This chain links TRBV13 with TRBJ2-3, with D tentatively TRBD1 (7 bases). The CDR3 sequence: CASGQEVWAGSTDTQYF. The CDR3 region has the DNA TGTGCCAGCGGACAGGAGGTTTGGGCGGGGAGCACAGATACGCAGTATTTT.